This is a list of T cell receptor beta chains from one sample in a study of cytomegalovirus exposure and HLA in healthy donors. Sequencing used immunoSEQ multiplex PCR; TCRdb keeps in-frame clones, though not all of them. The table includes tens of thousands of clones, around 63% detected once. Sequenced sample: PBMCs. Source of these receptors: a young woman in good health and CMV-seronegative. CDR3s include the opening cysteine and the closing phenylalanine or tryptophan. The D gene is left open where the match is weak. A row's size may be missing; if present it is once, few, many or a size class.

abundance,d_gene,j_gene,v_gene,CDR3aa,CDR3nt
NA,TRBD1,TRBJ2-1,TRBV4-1,CASSQVDRAYNEQFF,TGCGCCAGCAGCCAAGTCGACAGGGCCTACAATGAGCAGTTCTTC
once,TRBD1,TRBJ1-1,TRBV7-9,CASSLQGALNTEAFF,TGTGCCAGCAGCTTACAGGGGGCCTTGAACACTGAAGCTTTCTTT
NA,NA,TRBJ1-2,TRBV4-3,CASSRLGLPNYGYTF,TGCGCCAGCAGCCGTCTTGGGCTTCCCAACTATGGCTACACCTTC
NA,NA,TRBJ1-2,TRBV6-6,CASSWDGGIYGYTF,TGTGCCAGCAGTTGGGATGGAGGGATTTATGGCTACACCTTC
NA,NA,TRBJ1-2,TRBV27,CASRQGIGYTF,TGTGCCAGCAGGCAGGGCATTGGCTACACCTTC
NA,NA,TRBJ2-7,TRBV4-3,CASSQAISGTQSYEQYF,TGCGCCAGCAGCCAGGCAATCTCCGGGACACAGTCCTACGAGCAGTACTTC
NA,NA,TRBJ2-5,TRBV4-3,CASSQGLGETQYF,TGCGCCAGCAGCCAAGGACTAGGAGAGACCCAGTACTTC
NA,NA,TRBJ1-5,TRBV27,CASSGARNQPQHF,TGTGCCAGCAGTGGGGCCCGCAATCAGCCCCAGCATTTT
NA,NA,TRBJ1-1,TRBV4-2,CASSQDIQGGTEAFF,TGTGCCAGCAGCCAAGATATACAGGGAGGGACTGAAGCTTTCTTT
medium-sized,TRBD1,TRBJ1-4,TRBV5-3,CARSLTQGMEKLFF,TGTGCCAGAAGCTTGACACAGGGGATGGAAAAACTGTTTTTT
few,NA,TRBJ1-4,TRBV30,CAWSAGYEKLFF,TGTGCCTGGAGTGCCGGGTATGAAAAACTGTTTTTT
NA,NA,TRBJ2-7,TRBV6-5,CASTRGGDEQYF,TGTGCCAGCACCCGGGGTGGGGACGAGCAGTACTTC
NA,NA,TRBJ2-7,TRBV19,CASSIRRDYEQYF,TGTGCCAGTAGTATCAGGAGGGACTACGAGCAGTACTTC
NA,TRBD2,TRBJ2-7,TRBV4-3,CASSQGAGGPYEQYF,TGCGCCAGCAGCCAAGGAGCGGGGGGCCCGTACGAGCAGTACTTC
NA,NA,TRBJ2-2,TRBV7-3,CASSFTAGRTGELFF,TGTGCCAGCAGCTTCACGGCGGGGCGTACCGGGGAGCTGTTTTTT
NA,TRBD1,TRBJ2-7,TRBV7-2,CASSLVGAGGRYEQYF,TGTGCCAGCAGCTTAGTGGGCGCAGGGGGTAGATACGAGCAGTACTTC
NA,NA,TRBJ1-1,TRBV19,CASSNYRVGTEAFF,TGTGCCAGTTCTAACTATCGGGTTGGCACTGAAGCTTTCTTT
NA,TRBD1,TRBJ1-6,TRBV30,CAWTGQGGNSPLHF,TGTGCCTGGACTGGACAGGGGGGAAATTCACCCCTCCACTTT
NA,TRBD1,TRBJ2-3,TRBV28,CASSPVGQGRTQYF,TGTGCCAGCAGTCCCGTGGGACAGGGTCGAACGCAGTATTTT
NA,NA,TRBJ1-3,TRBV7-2,CASSLVGGGTGNTIYF,TGTGCCAGCAGCTTAGTGGGCGGGGGGACTGGAAACACCATATATTTT
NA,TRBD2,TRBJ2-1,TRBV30,CAWLRGSNEQFF,TGTGCCTGGTTGCGGGGGAGCAATGAGCAGTTCTTC
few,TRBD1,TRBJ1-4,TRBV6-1,CASSGWTGGHSTNEKLFF,TGTGCCAGCAGTGGCTGGACAGGGGGCCATTCAACTAATGAAAAACTGTTTTTT
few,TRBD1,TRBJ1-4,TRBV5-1,CASSLGQGNEKLFF,TGCGCCAGCAGCTTGGGACAGGGTAATGAAAAACTGTTTTTT
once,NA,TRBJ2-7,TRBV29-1,CSVESNSNYEQYF,TGCAGCGTTGAGAGTAACAGCAACTACGAGCAGTACTTC
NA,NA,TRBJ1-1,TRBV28,CASSLSNRVGTEAFF,TGTGCCAGCAGTTTATCGAACAGGGTGGGCACTGAAGCTTTCTTT
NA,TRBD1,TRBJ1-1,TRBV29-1,CSVERTGEGTEAFF,TGCAGCGTTGAGAGGACAGGGGAGGGCACTGAAGCTTTCTTT
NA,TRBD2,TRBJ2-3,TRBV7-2,CASSLGGSGGSIQYF,TGTGCCAGCAGCTTAGGGGGTAGCGGGGGGTCAATCCAGTATTTT
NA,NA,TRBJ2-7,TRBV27,CASALDFAAYEQYF,TGTGCCAGCGCCCTGGACTTCGCGGCCTACGAGCAGTACTTC
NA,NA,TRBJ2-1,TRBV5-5,CASSRSGNEQFF,TGTGCCAGCAGCCGATCGGGGAATGAGCAGTTCTTC
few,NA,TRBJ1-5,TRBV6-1,CASTYSNQPQHF,TGTGCCAGCACCTATAGCAATCAGCCCCAGCATTTT
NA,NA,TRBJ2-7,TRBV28,CASRPDIRGYEQYF,TGTGCCAGCAGGCCTGACATCAGGGGTTACGAGCAGTACTTC
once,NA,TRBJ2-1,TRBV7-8,CASSLGQGYNEQFF,TGTGCCAGCAGCTTGGGCCAGGGGTACAATGAGCAGTTCTTC
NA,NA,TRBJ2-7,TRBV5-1,CASSHDRDYEQYF,TGCGCCAGCTCCCATGACAGAGACTACGAGCAGTACTTC
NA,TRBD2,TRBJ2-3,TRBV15,CATSRSRTSGVDTQYF,TGTGCCACCAGCAGGTCCAGGACTAGCGGTGTAGATACGCAGTATTTT
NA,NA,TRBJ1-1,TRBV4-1,CASSPREGVNTEAFF,TGCGCCAGCAGTCCTAGAGAGGGGGTGAACACTGAAGCTTTCTTT
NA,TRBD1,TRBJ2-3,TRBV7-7,CASSLAGGANTQYF,TGTGCCAGCAGCTTGGCAGGGGGCGCGAATACGCAGTATTTT
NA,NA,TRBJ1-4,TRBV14,CASSARQEVNEKLFF,TGTGCCAGCAGCGCCCGACAGGAGGTTAATGAAAAACTGTTTTTT
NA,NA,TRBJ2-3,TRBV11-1,CASSLQRSTDTQYF,TGTGCCAGCAGCCTCCAGCGGAGCACAGATACGCAGTATTTT
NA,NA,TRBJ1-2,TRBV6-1,CASSESRGAGGYTF,TGTGCCAGCAGTGAATCTCGGGGGGCCGGGGGCTACACCTTC
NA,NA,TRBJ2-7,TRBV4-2,CASSLGVSYEQYF,TGTGCCAGCAGCTTAGGGGTATCCTACGAGCAGTACTTC
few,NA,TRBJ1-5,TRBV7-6,CASSLAVGNQPQHF,TGTGCCAGCAGCTTAGCTGTAGGCAATCAGCCCCAGCATTTT
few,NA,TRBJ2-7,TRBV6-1,CASSEGYYEQYF,TGTGCCAGCAGCGAGGGATATTACGAGCAGTACTTC
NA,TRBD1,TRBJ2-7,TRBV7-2,CASSPGTGHYEQYF,TGTGCCAGCAGCCCCGGGACAGGTCACTACGAGCAGTACTTC
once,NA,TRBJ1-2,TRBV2,CASSPASQGYGYTF,TGTGCCAGCAGTCCCGCCTCACAGGGCTATGGCTACACCTTC
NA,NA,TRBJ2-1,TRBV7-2,CASSARGFYNEQFF,TGTGCCAGCAGCGCCCGGGGGTTCTACAATGAGCAGTTCTTC
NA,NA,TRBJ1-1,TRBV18,CASSPPSTEAFF,TGTGCCAGCTCACCACCTAGTACTGAAGCTTTCTTT
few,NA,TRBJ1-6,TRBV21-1,CASSNRLKGSPLHF,TGTGCCAGCAGCAACAGATTAAAGGGGTCACCCCTCCACTTT
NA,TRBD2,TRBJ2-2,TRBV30,CAWSVPPGLAGGFGELFF,TGTGCCTGGAGTGTACCTCCGGGACTAGCGGGGGGTTTCGGGGAGCTGTTTTTT
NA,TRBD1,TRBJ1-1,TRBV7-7,CASSLELNRGRVTFF,TGTGCTAGCAGCTTGGAACTTAATAGGGGGCGTGTGACTTTCTTT
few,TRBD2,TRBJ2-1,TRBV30,CAWIPRGWGGNEQFF,TGTGCCTGGATCCCACGGGGGTGGGGGGGCAATGAGCAGTTCTTC
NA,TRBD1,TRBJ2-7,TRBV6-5,CASSRSDRAVYEQYF,TGTGCCAGCAGCAGATCCGACAGGGCGGTCTACGAGCAGTACTTC
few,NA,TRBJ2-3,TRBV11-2,CASSFGLSSDTQYF,TGTGCCAGCAGCTTTGGGCTGTCGTCAGATACGCAGTATTTT